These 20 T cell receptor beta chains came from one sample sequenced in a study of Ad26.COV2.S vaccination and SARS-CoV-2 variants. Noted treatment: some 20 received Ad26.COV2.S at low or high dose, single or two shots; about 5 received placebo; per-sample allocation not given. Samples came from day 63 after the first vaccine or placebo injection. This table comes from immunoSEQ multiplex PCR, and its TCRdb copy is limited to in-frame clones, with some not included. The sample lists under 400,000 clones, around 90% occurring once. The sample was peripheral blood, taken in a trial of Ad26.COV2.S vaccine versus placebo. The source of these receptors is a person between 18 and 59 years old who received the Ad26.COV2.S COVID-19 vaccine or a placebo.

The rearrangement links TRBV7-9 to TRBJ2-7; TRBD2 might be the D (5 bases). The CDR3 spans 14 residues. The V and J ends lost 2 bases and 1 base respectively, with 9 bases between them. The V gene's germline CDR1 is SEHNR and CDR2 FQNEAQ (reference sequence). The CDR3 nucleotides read TGTGCCAGCAGCTTAATCCCGGGATCCTACGAGCAGTACTTC. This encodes CASSLIPGSYEQYF.

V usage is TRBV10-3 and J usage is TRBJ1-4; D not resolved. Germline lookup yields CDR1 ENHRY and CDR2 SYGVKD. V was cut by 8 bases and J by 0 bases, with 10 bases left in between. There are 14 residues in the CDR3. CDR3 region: CAIAEQATNEKLFF. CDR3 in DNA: TGTGCCATCGCGGAACAAGCAACTAATGAAAAACTGTTTTTT.

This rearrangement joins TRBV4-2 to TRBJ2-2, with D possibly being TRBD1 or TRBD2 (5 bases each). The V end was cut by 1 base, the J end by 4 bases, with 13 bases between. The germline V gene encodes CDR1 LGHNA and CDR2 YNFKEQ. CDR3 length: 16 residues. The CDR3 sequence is CASSQGRQGVTGELFF. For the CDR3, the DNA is TGTGCCAGCAGCCAAGGGAGGCAGGGAGTCACCGGGGAGCTGTTTTTT.

The CDR3 DNA sequence: TGCGCCAGCAGCTCAGTGGGGGTCACTGAAGCTTTCTTT. It yields the protein CASSSVGVTEAFF. This chain links TRBV4-3 with TRBJ1-1, with TRBD1 as a possible D gene (5 bases). Germline CDR1 LGHNA, CDR2 YSLEER. The CDR3 consists of 13 residues. Trimming took off 5 bases at V and 4 bases at J, with 11 bases between the two ends.

Here the CDR3 DNA reads TGCGCCAGCAGCCAAGATTCTCCCGGACAGGGGGAAGGCTACACCTTC. As protein: CASSQDSPGQGEGYTF. The chain couples TRBV4-1 to TRBJ1-2; TRBD1 aligns across 10 bases. The CDR3 has 16 amino acids. The trim removed 0 bases at V and 8 bases at J, leaving 9 bases unmatched. Germline CDR1 and CDR2: MGHRA and YSYEKL.

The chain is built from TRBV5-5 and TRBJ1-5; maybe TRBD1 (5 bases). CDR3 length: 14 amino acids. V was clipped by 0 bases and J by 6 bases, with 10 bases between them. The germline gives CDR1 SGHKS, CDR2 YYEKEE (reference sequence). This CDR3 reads CASSLDVQGQPQHF. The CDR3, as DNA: TGTGCCAGCAGCTTGGATGTTCAGGGTCAGCCCCAGCATTTT. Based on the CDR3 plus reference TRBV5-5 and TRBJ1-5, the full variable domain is DAGVTQSPTHLIKTRGQQVTLRCSPISGHKSVSWYQQVLGQGPQFIFQYYEKEERGRGNFPDRFSARQFPNYSSELNVNALLLGDSALYLCASSLDVQGQPQHFGDGTRLSIL.

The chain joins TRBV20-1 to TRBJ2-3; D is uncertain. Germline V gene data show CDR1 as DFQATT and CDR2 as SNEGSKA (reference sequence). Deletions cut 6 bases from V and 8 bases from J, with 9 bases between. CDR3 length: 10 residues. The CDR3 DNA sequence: TGCAGTGCCGTGGATTCTACGCAGTATTTT. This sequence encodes CSAVDSTQYF.

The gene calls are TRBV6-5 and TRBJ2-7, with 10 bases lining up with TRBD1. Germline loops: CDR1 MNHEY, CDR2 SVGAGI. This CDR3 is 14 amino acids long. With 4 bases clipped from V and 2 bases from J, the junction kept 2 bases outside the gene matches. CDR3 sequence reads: CASSSGQGPYEQYF. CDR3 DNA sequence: TGTGCCAGCAGTTCGGGACAGGGGCCCTACGAGCAGTACTTC.

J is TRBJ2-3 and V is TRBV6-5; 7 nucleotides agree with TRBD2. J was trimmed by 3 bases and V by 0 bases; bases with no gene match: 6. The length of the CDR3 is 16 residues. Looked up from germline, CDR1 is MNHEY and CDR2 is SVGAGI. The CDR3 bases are TGTGCCAGCAGTTACTCGAAGTGGGGGGGGACAGATACGCAGTATTTT. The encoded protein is CASSYSKWGGTDTQYF.

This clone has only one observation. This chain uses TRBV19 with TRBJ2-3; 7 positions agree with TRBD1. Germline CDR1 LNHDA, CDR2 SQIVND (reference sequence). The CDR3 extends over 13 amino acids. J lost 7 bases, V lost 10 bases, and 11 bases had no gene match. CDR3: CATLNSGGNTQYF. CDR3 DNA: TGTGCCACCCTAAATTCAGGGGGAAATACGCAGTATTTT.

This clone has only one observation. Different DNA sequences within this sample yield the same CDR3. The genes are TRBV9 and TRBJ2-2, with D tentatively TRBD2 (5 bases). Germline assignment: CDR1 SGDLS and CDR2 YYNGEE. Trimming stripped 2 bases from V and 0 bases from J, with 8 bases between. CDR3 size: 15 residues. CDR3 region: CASSVEGTNTGELFF. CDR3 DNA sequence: TGTGCCAGCAGCGTTGAGGGAACGAACACCGGGGAGCTGTTTTTT.

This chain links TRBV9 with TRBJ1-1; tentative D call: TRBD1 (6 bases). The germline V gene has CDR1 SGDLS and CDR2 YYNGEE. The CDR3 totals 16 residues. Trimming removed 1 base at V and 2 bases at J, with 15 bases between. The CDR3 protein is CASSVTGPNGNTEAFF. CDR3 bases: TGTGCCAGCAGCGTAACAGGGCCCAACGGAAACACTGAAGCTTTCTTT.

The CDR3 coding sequence is TGTGCCAGCTTGGGGGGGAAGACCCAGTACTTC. Its translation is CASLGGKTQYF. V is TRBV25-1 and J is TRBJ2-5; TRBD2 matches 7 bases. Germline CDR1 MGHDK, CDR2 SYGVNS. This CDR3 is 11 amino acids long. V dropped 8 bases and J dropped 6; count of bases not matched to a gene: 3. Drawing the rest from reference TRBV25-1 and TRBJ2-5, the complete variable domain is EADIYQTPRYLVIGTGKKITLECSQTMGHDKMYWYQQDPGMELHLIHYSYGVNSTEKGDLSSESTVSRIRTEHFPLTLESARPSHTSQYLCASLGGKTQYFGPGTRLLVL.

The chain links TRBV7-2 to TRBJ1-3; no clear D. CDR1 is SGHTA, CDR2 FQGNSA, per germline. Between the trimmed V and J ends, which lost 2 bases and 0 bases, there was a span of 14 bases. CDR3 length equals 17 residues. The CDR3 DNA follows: TGTGCCAGCAGCTTAAAGGCGGGGTTGAGCTCTGGAAACACCATATATTTT. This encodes CASSLKAGLSSGNTIYF.

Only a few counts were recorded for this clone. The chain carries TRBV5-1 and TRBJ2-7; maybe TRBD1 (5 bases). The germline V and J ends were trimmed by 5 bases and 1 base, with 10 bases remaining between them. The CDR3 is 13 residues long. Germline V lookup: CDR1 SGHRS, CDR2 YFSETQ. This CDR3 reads CASRRDRSYEQYF. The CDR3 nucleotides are TGCGCCAGCAGGCGCGACAGATCCTACGAGCAGTACTTC. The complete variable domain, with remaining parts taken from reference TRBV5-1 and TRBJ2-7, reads KAGVTQTPRYLIKTRGQQVTLSCSPISGHRSVSWYQQTPGQGLQFLFEYFSETQRNKGNFPGRFSGRQFSNSRSEMNVSTLELGDSALYLCASRRDRSYEQYFGPGTRLTVT.

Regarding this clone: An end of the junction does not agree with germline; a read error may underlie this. The DNA for the CDR3 is TGTGCCAGCAGTGACAGGGACCCAAGCTTC. Amino acids: CASSDRDPSF. The chain uses TRBV6-6 and TRBJ1-2, with 7 bases aligning to TRBD1. This CDR3 region has 10 residues. CDR1 and CDR2 (germline): MNHNY, SVGAGI (reference sequence).

For the CDR3, the DNA is TGTGCCATCAGTGGCTTAGGGGGGCAAGGCTACACCTTC. This encodes CAISGLGGQGYTF. V and J are TRBV10-3 and TRBJ1-2, with TRBD1 as a possible D gene (6 bases). CDR1 and CDR2 from the germline V gene are ENHRY and SYGVKD. Deletions cut 4 bases from V and 8 bases from J, with 14 bases between. This CDR3 is built from 13 residues.

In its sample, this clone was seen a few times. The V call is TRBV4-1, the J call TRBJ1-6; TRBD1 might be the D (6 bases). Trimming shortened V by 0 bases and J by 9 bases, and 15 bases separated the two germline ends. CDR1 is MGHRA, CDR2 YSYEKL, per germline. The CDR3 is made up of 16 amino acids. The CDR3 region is CASSQDLGRGSSPLHF. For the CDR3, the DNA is TGCGCCAGCAGCCAAGATTTGGGCAGGGGATCTTCACCCCTCCACTTT.

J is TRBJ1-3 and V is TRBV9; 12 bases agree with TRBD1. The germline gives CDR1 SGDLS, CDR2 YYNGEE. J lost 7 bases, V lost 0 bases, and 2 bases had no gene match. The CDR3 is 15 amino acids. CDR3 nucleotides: TGTGCCAGCAGCGTAGTGGGACAGGGGGCTAACACCATATATTTT. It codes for CASSVVGQGANTIYF.

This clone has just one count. The DNA of the CDR3 is TGCGCCAGCAGCCATGTCGAGGGTGTCGCTGAAGCTTTCTTT. This gives the protein CASSHVEGVAEAFF. The chain employs TRBV4-1 and TRBJ1-1; D remains unclear. The germline gives CDR1 MGHRA, CDR2 YSYEKL. Trimming pared 3 bases from V and 6 bases from J, leaving 14 bases between. The CDR3 length is 14 residues.